This TCR beta chain was obtained from a study of Ad26.COV2.S vaccination and SARS-CoV-2 variants. At the level of the study: Intramuscular Ad26.COV2.S doses were given once or twice, 56 days apart. Study-wide results and limits: Those who received vaccine or placebo ended up with similar non-spike TCR breadth.

Sequencing used immunoSEQ multiplex PCR; TCRdb keeps in-frame clones, though not all of them. The repertoire includes hundreds of thousands of clones, around 87% of them detected once, and approximately 3.4% sits in the top ten. The treatment is: some 20 received Ad26.COV2.S at low or high dose, single or two shots; roughly five received placebo; per-sample allocation not given. Specimens were obtained on day 63 following the first vaccine or placebo injection. Comment on this clone: Its specificity is not known.

The CDR3 length is 15 residues. V shed 2 bases, J shed 5 bases, and the junction held 3 bases outside the gene matches. CDR1 is MNHEY, CDR2 SMNVEV, per germline (reference sequence). This clonotype was sampled from a person between 18 and 59 years old who received the Ad26.COV2.S COVID-19 vaccine or a placebo. The sequencing here drew on peripheral blood, taken in a trial of Ad26.COV2.S vaccine versus placebo. V gene TRBV27 combines with J gene TRBJ2-1, with 10 bases lining up with TRBD1. CDR3 in amino acids: CASSLRQGAHNEQFF. The CDR3 DNA reads TGTGCCAGCAGTTTACGACAGGGGGCACACAATGAGCAGTTCTTC.